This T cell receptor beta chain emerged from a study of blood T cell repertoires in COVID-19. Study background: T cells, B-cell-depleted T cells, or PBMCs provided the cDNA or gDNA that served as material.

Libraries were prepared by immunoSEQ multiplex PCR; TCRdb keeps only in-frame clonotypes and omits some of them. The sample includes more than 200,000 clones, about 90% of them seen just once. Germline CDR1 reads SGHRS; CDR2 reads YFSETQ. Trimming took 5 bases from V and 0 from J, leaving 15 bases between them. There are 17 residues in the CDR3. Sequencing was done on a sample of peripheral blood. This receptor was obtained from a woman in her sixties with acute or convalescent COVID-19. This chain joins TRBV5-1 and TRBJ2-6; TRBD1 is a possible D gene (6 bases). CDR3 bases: TGCGCCAGCAGTTCGAAGACAGGCTACTCTGGGGCCAACGTCCTGACTTTC. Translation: CASSSKTGYSGANVLTF. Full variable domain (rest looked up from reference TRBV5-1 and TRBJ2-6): KAGVTQTPRYLIKTRGQQVTLSCSPISGHRSVSWYQQTPGQGLQFLFEYFSETQRNKGNFPGRFSGRQFSNSRSEMNVSTLELGDSALYLCASSSKTGYSGANVLTFGAGSRLTVL.